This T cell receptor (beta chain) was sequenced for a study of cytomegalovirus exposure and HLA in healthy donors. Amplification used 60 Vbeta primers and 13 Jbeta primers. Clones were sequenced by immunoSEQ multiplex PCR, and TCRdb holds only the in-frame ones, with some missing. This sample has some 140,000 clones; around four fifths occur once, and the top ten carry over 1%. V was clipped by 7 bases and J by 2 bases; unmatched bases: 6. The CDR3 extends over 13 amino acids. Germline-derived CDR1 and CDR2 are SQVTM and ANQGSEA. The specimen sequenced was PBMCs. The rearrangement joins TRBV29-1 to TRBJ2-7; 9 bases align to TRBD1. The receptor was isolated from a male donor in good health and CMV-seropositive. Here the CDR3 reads CSALRQGAYEQYF. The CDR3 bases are TGCAGCGCCTTAAGACAGGGGGCCTACGAGCAGTACTTC.